Listed below are T cell receptor beta chains from one sample, sequenced in a study of CD8+CD57+ T cells in acquired aplastic anemia. A single record per CDR3 protein comes from TCRdb applying MiXCR to the reads. Among about 170,000 distinct CDR3 sequences listed, 35% to 55% were seen once. Sequenced: sorted CD4+, CD8+, or CD8+CD57+ T cells (not recorded which) from PBMCs. These TCRs come from a human donor in good health. CDR3s include the opening cysteine and the closing phenylalanine or tryptophan. A D gene is named only where the DNA matches it firmly. Only some rows state a clone size, as once, few, many or a class for expanded clones.

TRBJ2-1	NA	TRBD2	14	TRBV7-2	TGTGCCAGCAGCTTAGCGTCTAGCGGCAATGAGCAGTTCTTC	CASSLASSGNEQFF
TRBJ2-3	NA	NA	17	TRBV6-2/TRBV6-3	TGTGCCAGCAGTTACTCGCTATCCTATTCCTCCCCAGATACGCAGTATTTT	CASSYSLSYSSPDTQYF
TRBJ2-6	few	TRBD2	16	TRBV3-1	TGTGCCAGCAGCCAACTCGGGGGGACTGGGGCCAACGTCCTGACTTTC	CASSQLGGTGANVLTF
TRBJ2-3	many	NA	15	TRBV9	TGTGCCAGCAGCGTAGACCTTTTTGGCACAGATACGCAGTATTTT	CASSVDLFGTDTQYF
TRBJ2-3	few	NA	14	TRBV28	TGTGCCACCAACACCCCGGTCTACACAGATACGCAGTATTTT	CATNTPVYTDTQYF
TRBJ2-2	many	NA	13	TRBV15	TGTGCCACCAGCAGACAGGGTACCGGGGAGCTGTTTTTT	CATSRQGTGELFF
TRBJ2-2	NA	NA	17	TRBV11-2	TGTGCCAGCAGCTTAAATAGCGCGGTTGGGAACACCGGGGAGCTGTTTTTT	CASSLNSAVGNTGELFF
TRBJ2-3	NA	NA	13	TRBV20-1	TGCAGTGCTAGCGGGAGTGGCACAGATACGCAGTATTTT	CSASGSGTDTQYF
TRBJ1-1	many	NA	14	TRBV20-1	TGCAGTGCCGGGGTGGCAGGGTCTAACACTGAAGCTTTCTTT	CSAGVAGSNTEAFF
TRBJ2-5	NA	NA	15	TRBV6-6	TGTGCCAGCAGTTACCCCAGGGGGGGCCAAGAGACCCAGTACTTC	CASSYPRGGQETQYF
TRBJ2-5	NA	TRBD1	15	TRBV19	TGTGCCAGTAGTATGGGGACAGGGCATCAAGAGACCCAGTACTTC	CASSMGTGHQETQYF
TRBJ2-7	many	NA	15	TRBV7-2	TGTGCCAGCAGCTTAGGCAAAGGAGGCAACAGCGAGCAGTACTTC	CASSLGKGGNSEQYF